Listed below are T cell receptor beta chains from one sample, sequenced in a study of blood T cell repertoires in COVID-19. Clones were sequenced by immunoSEQ multiplex PCR, and TCRdb holds only the in-frame ones, with some missing. This sample has around 130,000 clones, with roughly 90% found just once. Sequencing input: peripheral blood. All receptors come from a man in his fifties or sixties with COVID-19, enrolled during active disease. The CDR3 runs from the conserved cysteine through the conserved F or W. The D gene is left open where the match is weak. Size values are once, few and many counts, or a class for expanded clones, and some rows have none.

abundance	j_gene	d_gene	v_gene	CDR3aa	CDR3nt
-	TRBJ2-1	TRBD2	TRBV19	CASSSAGGRNEQFF	TGTGCCAGTAGTTCGGCGGGAGGTAGGAATGAGCAGTTCTTC
-	TRBJ2-3	TRBD1	TRBV4-1	CASSQRGQGARTDTQYF	TGCGCCAGCAGCCAGAGGGGGCAGGGGGCGAGGACAGATACGCAGTATTTT
-	TRBJ1-6	-	TRBV30	CAWSRTGGSYNSPLHF	TGTGCCTGGAGTCGTACGGGGGGCAGCTATAATTCACCCCTCCACTTT
-	TRBJ2-1	-	TRBV2	CASSSDMGRNNEQFF	TGTGCCAGCAGCTCAGATATGGGGAGAAACAATGAGCAGTTCTTC
-	TRBJ2-2	-	TRBV7-2	CASSSEGAGELFF	TGTGCCAGCAGCTCAGAAGGGGCCGGGGAGCTGTTTTTT
-	TRBJ1-2	-	TRBV30	CAWRILGLYGYTF	TGTGCCTGGAGAATATTGGGGCTTTATGGCTACACCTTC
-	TRBJ2-7	TRBD2	TRBV4-1	CASSQGLATTYEQYF	TGCGCCAGCAGCCAAGGACTAGCGACAACATACGAGCAGTACTTC
-	TRBJ2-1	-	TRBV5-1	CASSKGLENYNEQFF	TGCGCCAGCAGCAAGGGACTGGAAAACTACAATGAGCAGTTCTTC
-	TRBJ2-1	TRBD2	TRBV9	CASSAGLAGREFF	TGTGCCAGCAGCGCAGGACTAGCGGGCAGAGAGTTCTTC
-	TRBJ1-5	-	TRBV18	CASSPDGDQPQHF	TGTGCCAGCTCCCCGGACGGGGATCAGCCCCAGCATTTT
-	TRBJ2-4	-	TRBV5-1	CASSLVYSSLAKNIQYF	TGCGCCAGCAGCTTGGTCTACAGTTCCTTAGCCAAAAACATTCAGTACTTC
-	TRBJ2-2	TRBD2	TRBV19	CATGGGYPANTGELFF	TGTGCCACCGGGGGGGGCTACCCAGCGAACACCGGGGAGCTGTTTTTT
once	TRBJ2-3	-	TRBV9	CASSGSYSGMPDTQYF	TGTGCCAGCAGCGGGAGTTACAGCGGAATGCCAGATACGCAGTATTTT
once	TRBJ2-2	TRBD2	TRBV5-4	CASSPAGTSNTGELFF	TGTGCCAGCAGCCCCGCCGGGACTAGCAACACCGGGGAGCTGTTTTTT
-	TRBJ2-4	TRBD1	TRBV2	CASLGTARTKNIQYF	TGTGCCAGCTTGGGGACAGCCCGGACCAAAAACATTCAGTACTTC
-	TRBJ1-4	-	TRBV6-5	CASSPDSYEKLFF	TGTGCCAGCAGTCCCGACAGCTATGAAAAACTGTTTTTT
once	TRBJ2-5	-	TRBV29-1	CSVEVAEETQYF	TGCAGCGTTGAGGTGGCAGAAGAGACCCAGTACTTC
-	TRBJ1-1	-	TRBV18	CASSPLIRGWTEAFF	TGTGCCAGCTCACCACTTATAAGGGGTTGGACTGAAGCTTTCTTT
-	TRBJ1-2	TRBD1	TRBV12-3/TRBV12-4	CASRDRDYGYTF	TGTGCCAGCCGGGACAGGGACTATGGCTACACCTTC
-	TRBJ1-2	TRBD1	TRBV9	CASSGKQGAPYGYTF	TGTGCCAGCAGCGGGAAGCAGGGGGCCCCATATGGCTACACCTTC
-	TRBJ2-7	-	TRBV5-1	CASSISSATYEQYF	TGCGCCAGCAGCATCTCTAGCGCCACCTACGAGCAGTACTTC
-	TRBJ1-4	-	TRBV2	CASTGGGYGNEKLFF	TGTGCCAGCACCGGTGGGGGGTACGGAAATGAAAAACTGTTTTTT
-	TRBJ2-7	TRBD1	TRBV19	CASRGTGGYEQYF	TGTGCCAGTAGAGGGACAGGGGGTTATGAGCAGTACTTC
-	TRBJ1-4	-	TRBV28	CATRGSTNEKLFF	TGTGCCACCCGGGGATCAACTAATGAAAAACTGTTTTTT
-	TRBJ1-1	-	TRBV3-1/TRBV3-2	CASSQVRGNTEAFF	TGTGCCAGCAGCCAAGTCAGGGGGAACACTGAAGCTTTCTTT
once	TRBJ2-7	-	TRBV7-9	CASSLSRYEQYF	TGTGCCAGCAGCTTAAGTAGATACGAGCAGTACTTC
many	TRBJ2-7	-	TRBV28	CASSLTGFAYEQYF	TGTGCCAGCAGCCTAACAGGGTTCGCCTACGAGCAGTACTTC
-	TRBJ1-1	-	TRBV2	CASSEFGGMNTEAFF	TGTGCCAGCAGTGAATTCGGGGGAATGAACACTGAAGCTTTCTTT
once	TRBJ1-1	-	TRBV5-4	CASSLGGPPQTEAFF	TGTGCCAGCAGCTTGGGGGGCCCCCCACAGACTGAAGCTTTCTTT